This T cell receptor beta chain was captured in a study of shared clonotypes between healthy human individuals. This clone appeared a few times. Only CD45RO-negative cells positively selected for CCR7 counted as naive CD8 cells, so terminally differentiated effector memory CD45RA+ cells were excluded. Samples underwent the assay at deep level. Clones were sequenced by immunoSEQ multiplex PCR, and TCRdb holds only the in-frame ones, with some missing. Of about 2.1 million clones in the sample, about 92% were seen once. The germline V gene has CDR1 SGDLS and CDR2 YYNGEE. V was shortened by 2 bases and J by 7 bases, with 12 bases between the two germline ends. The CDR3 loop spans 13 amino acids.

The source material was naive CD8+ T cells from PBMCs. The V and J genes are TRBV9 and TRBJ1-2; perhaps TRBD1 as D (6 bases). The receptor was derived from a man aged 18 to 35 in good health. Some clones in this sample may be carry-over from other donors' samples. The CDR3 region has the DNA TGTGCCAGCAGCGTCACAGGGCAAGGTGGCTACACCTTC. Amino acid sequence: CASSVTGQGGYTF.